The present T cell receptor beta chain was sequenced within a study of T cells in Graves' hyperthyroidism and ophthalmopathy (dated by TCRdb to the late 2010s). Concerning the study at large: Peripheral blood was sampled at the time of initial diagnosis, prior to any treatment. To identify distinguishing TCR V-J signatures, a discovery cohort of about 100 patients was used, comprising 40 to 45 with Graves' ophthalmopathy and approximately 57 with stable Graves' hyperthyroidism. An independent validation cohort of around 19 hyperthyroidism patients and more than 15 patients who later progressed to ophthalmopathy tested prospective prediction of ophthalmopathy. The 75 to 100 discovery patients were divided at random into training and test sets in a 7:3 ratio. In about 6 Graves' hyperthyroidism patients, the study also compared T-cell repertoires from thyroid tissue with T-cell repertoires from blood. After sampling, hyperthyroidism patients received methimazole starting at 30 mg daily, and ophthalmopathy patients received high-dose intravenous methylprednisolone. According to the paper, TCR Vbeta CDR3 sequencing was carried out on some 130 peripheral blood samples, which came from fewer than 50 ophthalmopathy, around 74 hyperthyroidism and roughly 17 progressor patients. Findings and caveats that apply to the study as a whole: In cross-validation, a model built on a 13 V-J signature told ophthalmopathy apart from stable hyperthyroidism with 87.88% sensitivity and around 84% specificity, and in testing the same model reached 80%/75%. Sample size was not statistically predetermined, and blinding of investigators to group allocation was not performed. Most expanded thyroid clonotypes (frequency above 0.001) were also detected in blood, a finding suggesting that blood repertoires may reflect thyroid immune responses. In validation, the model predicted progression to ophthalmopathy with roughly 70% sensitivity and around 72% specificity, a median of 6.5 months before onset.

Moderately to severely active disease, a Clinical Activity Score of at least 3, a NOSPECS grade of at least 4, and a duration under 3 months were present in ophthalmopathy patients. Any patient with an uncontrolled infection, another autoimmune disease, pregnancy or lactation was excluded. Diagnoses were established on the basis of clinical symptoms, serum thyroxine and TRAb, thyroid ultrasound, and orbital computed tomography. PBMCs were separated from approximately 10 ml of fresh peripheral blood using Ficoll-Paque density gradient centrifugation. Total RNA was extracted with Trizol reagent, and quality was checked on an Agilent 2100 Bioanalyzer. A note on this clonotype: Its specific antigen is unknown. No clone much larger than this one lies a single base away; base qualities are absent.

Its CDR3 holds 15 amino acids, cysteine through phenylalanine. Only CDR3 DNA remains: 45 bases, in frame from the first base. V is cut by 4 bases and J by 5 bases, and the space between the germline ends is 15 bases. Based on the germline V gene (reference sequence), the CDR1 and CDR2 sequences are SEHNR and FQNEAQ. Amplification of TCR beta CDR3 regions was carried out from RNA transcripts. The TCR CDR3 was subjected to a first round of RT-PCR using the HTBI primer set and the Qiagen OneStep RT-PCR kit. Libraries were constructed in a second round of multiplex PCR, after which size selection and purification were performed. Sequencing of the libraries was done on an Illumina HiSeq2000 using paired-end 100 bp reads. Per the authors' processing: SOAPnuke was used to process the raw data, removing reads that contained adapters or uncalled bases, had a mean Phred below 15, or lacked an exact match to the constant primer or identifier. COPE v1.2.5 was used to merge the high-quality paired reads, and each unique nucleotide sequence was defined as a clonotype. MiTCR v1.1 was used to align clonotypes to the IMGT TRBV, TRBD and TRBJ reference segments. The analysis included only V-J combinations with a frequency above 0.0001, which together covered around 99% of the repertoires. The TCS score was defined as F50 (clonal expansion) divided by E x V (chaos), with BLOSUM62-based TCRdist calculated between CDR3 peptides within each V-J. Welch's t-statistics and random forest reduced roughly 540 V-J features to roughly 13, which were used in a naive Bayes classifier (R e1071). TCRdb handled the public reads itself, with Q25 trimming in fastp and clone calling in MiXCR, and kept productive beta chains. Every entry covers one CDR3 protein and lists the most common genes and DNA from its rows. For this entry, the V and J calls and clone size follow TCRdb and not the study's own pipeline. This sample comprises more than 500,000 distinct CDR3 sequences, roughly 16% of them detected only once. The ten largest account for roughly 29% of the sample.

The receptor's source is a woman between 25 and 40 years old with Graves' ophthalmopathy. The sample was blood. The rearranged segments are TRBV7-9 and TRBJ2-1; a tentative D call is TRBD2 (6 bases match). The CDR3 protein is CASSSVTSGDNEQFF. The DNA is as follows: TGTGCCAGCAGCTCGGTTACGTCGGGGGACAATGAGCAGTTCTTC.